These 27 T cell receptor beta chains were all obtained from the same sample, sequenced in a study of shared clonotypes between healthy human individuals (dated by TCRdb to about 2020). Receptor amplification or capture employed the immunoSEQ multiplex PCR assay. TCRdb provides this immuneACCESS table in a form limited to in-frame rearrangements. Some clones are lacking; in checked studies, under half of them reflect an unresolved V gene, and why the rest are absent is not known. The sample yields more than 850,000 clones; 75% to 80% were counted once. The ten largest clones represent approximately 0.56% of the sample. Sequenced sample: memory CD4+ T cells from PBMCs. The label giving this sample's cell subset or site can be read as: CD45RA-negative fraction. These receptors came from a man aged 18 to 35 in good health. Some clones in this sample may be carry-over from other donors' samples.

This sequence joins TRBV21-1 and TRBJ2-2; the table assigns TRBD2, which was not confirmed against the DNA. TRBV21-1 is marked as a pseudogene. The CDR3 sequence is 18 residues long. CDR3 coding DNA: TGTGCCAGCCCCCTCGCGCGGGAGGGCCGAATGGAAACCGGGGAGCTGTTTTTT. Protein product: CASPLAREGRMETGELFF.

J is TRBJ2-1 and V is TRBV5-4, with D maybe TRBD2 (5 bases). This CDR3 spans 20 amino acids. CDR1 is SGHNT and CDR2 is YYREEE in the germline V gene (reference sequence). V dropped 4 bases and J dropped 0 bases, with 26 bases sitting between them. The CDR3, as DNA: TGTGCCAGCAGCCCCCGAAGGACTCAAGACTGGAAGAGCTCCTACAATGAGCAGTTCTTC. Amino acid sequence: CASSPRRTQDWKSSYNEQFF.

The V gene is TRBV30, the J gene TRBJ2-4; 9 bases line up with TRBD2. CDR1 is GTSNPN, CDR2 SVGIG, per germline (reference sequence). Trimming at V came to 3 bases and at J to 6 bases, leaving 6 bases not matched to a gene. This CDR3 has 14 residues. Here the CDR3 DNA reads TGTGCCTGGAGATTGGCGGGAGGGCCAAACATTCAGTACTTC. It encodes CAWRLAGGPNIQYF.

The chain combines TRBV27 with TRBJ2-7; 11 nucleotides match TRBD1. The CDR3 sequence is 13 residues long. The V and J ends lost 8 bases and 6 bases, in that order; junction bases with no gene match: 6. In germline, CDR1 is MNHEY, CDR2 SMNVEV (reference sequence). CDR3: CASGTGTGGEQYF. The CDR3 region has the DNA TGTGCCAGCGGAACCGGGACAGGGGGCGAGCAGTACTTC.

This clone was found a few times. This chain links TRBV6-1 with TRBJ1-3; TRBD1 matches at 9 bases. The germline V gene has CDR1 MNHNS and CDR2 SASEGT. The length of the CDR3 is 14 residues. After removal of 3 bases from V and 4 bases from J, the junction contained 1 base not matched to a gene. CDR3 sequence reads: CASSEDRGGNTIYF. The CDR3, as DNA: TGTGCCAGCAGTGAGGACAGGGGCGGAAACACCATATATTTT.

This clone was found once. V and J are TRBV5-4 and TRBJ2-5, with a tentative D call TRBD1 (6 bases). Germline V lookup: CDR1 SGHNT, CDR2 YYREEE (reference sequence). Trimming removed 0 bases at V and 2 bases at J, with 11 bases between. The CDR3 is made up of 15 amino acids. In nucleotides, the CDR3 is TGTGCCAGCAGCTTGGGGGGGACACCTCAAGAGACCCAGTACTTC. Translating it yields CASSLGGTPQETQYF.

This clone was counted many times. The J gene is TRBJ2-5, the V gene TRBV6-5; D may match TRBD1 or TRBD2 (5 bases each). CDR1 is MNHEY and CDR2 is SVGAGI in the germline V gene. V was shortened by 9 bases and J by 5 bases, with 19 bases between the two germline ends. The CDR3 spans 14 residues. The CDR3 loop is CASRGQRLSETQYF. The CDR3 DNA reads TGTGCCAGTCGGGGCCAGCGGTTGTCGGAGACCCAGTACTTC.

The chain combines TRBV28 with TRBJ1-5, with D unclear. V gave up 6 bases and J gave up 3 bases, with 15 bases separating them. Per the germline V gene, CDR1 is MDHEN and CDR2 is SYDVKM. This CDR3 comprises 15 residues. The CDR3 loop is CASSPPSSYNQPQHF. The CDR3 DNA reads as TGTGCCAGCAGCCCCCCCTCCAGCTACAATCAGCCCCAGCATTTT.

This chain joins TRBV15 and TRBJ1-5, with 8 bases matching TRBD1. V dropped 3 bases and J dropped 3; count of bases not matched to a gene: 7. CDR1 is LNHNV and CDR2 is YYDKDF in the germline V gene (reference sequence). The CDR3 spans 16 residues. This CDR3 reads CATSSALTGDNQPQHF. CDR3 DNA sequence: TGTGCCACCAGCAGTGCCTTGACAGGGGACAATCAGCCCCAGCATTTT.

The rearrangement joins TRBV4-1 to TRBJ1-2; maybe TRBD1 (6 bases). Per germline, CDR1 MGHRA and CDR2 YSYEKL. The CDR3 consists of 18 residues. The V end was cut by 0 bases, the J end by 2 bases, with 19 bases between. CDR3 nucleotides: TGCGCCAGCAGCCAAGATAAACAGGGTTCTAGGTCCAACTATGGCTACACCTTC. It yields the protein CASSQDKQGSRSNYGYTF.

This chain connects TRBV6-5 to TRBJ2-4; 12 bases line up with TRBD2. CDR3 length equals 16 residues. The V segment lost 2 bases and the J segment 13 bases; nucleotides outside the gene matches: 12. Germline V gives CDR1 MNHEY, CDR2 SVGAGI. For the CDR3, the DNA is TGTGCCAGCAGTTACCAGACGACTAGCGGGAGACGACAGCAGTACTTC. Its protein is CASSYQTTSGRRQQYF.

The chain uses TRBV5-6 and TRBJ1-4, with unresolved D. The CDR3 is 15 residues long. The germline V gene has CDR1 SGHDT and CDR2 YYEEEE. The V end lost 4 bases, the J end lost 11 bases, and 21 bases lay between the germline ends. The CDR3 reads CASSPAGIPGGKLFF. The CDR3 nucleotides read TGTGCCAGCAGCCCGGCCGGGATCCCGGGCGGGAAACTGTTTTTT.

This chain joins TRBV10-3 and TRBJ2-1; 9 bases match TRBD2. Germline V gene lookup returns CDR1 ENHRY and CDR2 SYGVKD. CDR3 size: 14 residues. Trimming cost V 7 bases and J 5 bases; bases outside gene matches: 6. The CDR3 here is CAINPGTSNNEQFF. The CDR3 region has the DNA TGTGCCATCAACCCCGGGACTAGCAACAATGAGCAGTTCTTC.

V usage is TRBV15 and J usage is TRBJ2-5; 9 bases align to TRBD2. J gave up 8 bases and V 2 bases, and 15 bases lay outside the gene matches. The CDR3 contains 17 residues. Per the germline V gene, CDR1 is LNHNV and CDR2 is YYDKDF (reference sequence). DNA for the CDR3: TGTGCCACCAGCAGATCCGGGACTAGCCGGAGAACGGTCACCCAGTACTTC. Its protein product is CATSRSGTSRRTVTQYF.

The V call is TRBV7-9, the J call TRBJ2-1, with D maybe TRBD1 (7 bases). The V end lost 5 bases, the J end lost 6 bases, and 23 bases lay between the germline ends. The length of the CDR3 is 17 residues. Germline CDR1 is SEHNR and CDR2 is FQNEAQ (reference sequence). The CDR3 nucleotides are TGTGCCAGCAGCCAAACTAGACTTGGAGGGGGCTCCAATGAGCAGTTCTTC. This encodes CASSQTRLGGGSNEQFF.

This rearrangement joins TRBV7-9 to TRBJ1-2, with no clear D. CDR1 and CDR2 from the germline V gene are SEHNR and FQNEAQ (reference sequence). With 5 bases removed from V and 8 bases from J, the gap between germline ends came to 21 bases. This CDR3 comprises 15 residues. CDR3: CASSPGRQREGGYTF. The DNA of the CDR3 is TGTGCCAGCAGCCCCGGACGTCAACGGGAAGGGGGCTACACCTTC.

The V and J genes are TRBV27 and TRBJ2-7; tentatively, D is TRBD1 or TRBD2 (5 bases each). V was cut by 5 bases and J by 4 bases, with 12 bases left in between. The CDR3 covers 13 residues. The germline V gene has CDR1 MNHEY and CDR2 SMNVEV (reference sequence). CDR3 loop: CASSTGWGYEQYF. The CDR3 bases are TGTGCCAGCAGTACCGGGTGGGGGTACGAGCAGTACTTC.

The V call is TRBV9, the J call TRBJ2-1; the D call may be TRBD1 or TRBD2 (6 bases each). There are 16 residues in the CDR3. From germline, CDR1 is SGDLS and CDR2 YYNGEE. V gave up 3 bases and J gave up 6 bases, with 19 bases separating them. The DNA of the CDR3 is TGTGCCAGCAGCGCCTCCCGGGGGCAGGGGCTCAATGAGCAGTTCTTC. This encodes CASSASRGQGLNEQFF.

CDR3 in DNA: TGTGCCAGCAGTACCGACGCGGGTCAAGAGACCCAGTACTTC. It encodes CASSTDAGQETQYF. The chain has TRBV2 and TRBJ2-5; D might be TRBD2 (5 bases). The length of the CDR3 is 14 residues. Trimming removed 5 bases from V and 2 bases from J, with 12 bases in between. Germline V gene data show CDR1 as SNHLY and CDR2 as FYNNEI.

This clone occurred a few times. The chain links TRBV28 to TRBJ1-2; TRBD1 aligns across 10 bases. J lost 2 bases, V lost 5 bases, and 5 bases had no gene match. Germline-derived CDR1 and CDR2 are MDHEN and SYDVKM. The CDR3 spans 15 residues. CDR3 sequence reads: CASSPPGQGNYGYTF. As DNA, the CDR3 is TGTGCCAGCAGTCCCCCGGGACAGGGGAACTATGGCTACACCTTC.

This chain uses TRBV18 with TRBJ2-7; perhaps TRBD2 as D (5 bases). V was clipped by 3 bases and J by 7 bases, with 13 bases between them. The CDR3 runs to 13 residues. The germline V gene has CDR1 KGHSH and CDR2 LQKENI. As DNA, the CDR3 is TGTGCCAGCTCACCCAGCTTCGGGGAAGAGCAGTACTTC. It codes for CASSPSFGEEQYF.

The V gene is TRBV5-1, the J gene TRBJ2-2; TRBD1 might be the D (6 bases). V lost 9 bases, J lost 0 bases, and 15 bases lay in between. This CDR3 region has 15 residues. Per the germline V gene, CDR1 is SGHRS and CDR2 is YFSETQ. This CDR3 is CATQKGTTNTGELFF. CDR3 sequence (DNA): TGCGCCACTCAAAAAGGGACAACGAACACCGGGGAGCTGTTTTTT.

The V gene is TRBV6-1, the J gene TRBJ2-1; 11 nucleotides agree with TRBD2. Germline V gives CDR1 MNHNS, CDR2 SASEGT. The V segment lost 4 bases and the J segment 4 bases; nucleotides outside the gene matches: 6. The CDR3 totals 16 residues. This CDR3 is CASSAGTSGRYNEQFF. For the CDR3, the DNA is TGTGCCAGCAGTGCGGGGACTAGCGGAAGATACAATGAGCAGTTCTTC.

The chain employs TRBV4-1 and TRBJ2-1, with 13 bases matching TRBD2. CDR3 length equals 15 residues. The trim removed 2 bases at V and 10 bases at J, leaving 5 bases unmatched. Germline CDR1 is MGHRA and CDR2 is YSYEKL. The DNA for the CDR3 is TGCGCCAGCAGCCAACGGACTAGCGGGAGTGGAGAGCAGTTCTTC. It specifies CASSQRTSGSGEQFF.

The sample holds a few counts of this clone. The J gene is TRBJ2-7, the V gene TRBV28; D gene ambiguous. CDR1 and CDR2 (germline): MDHEN, SYDVKM. V lost 7 bases and J 1 base, leaving 11 bases between the germline ends. This CDR3 region has 13 residues. The CDR3 sequence: CASTLPQSYEQYF. DNA of the CDR3: TGTGCCAGCACCTTACCTCAGTCCTACGAGCAGTACTTC.

This clone was detected only a few times. This sequence joins TRBV28 and TRBJ1-3, with no clear D. Germline V gives CDR1 MDHEN, CDR2 SYDVKM. This CDR3 contains 15 residues. Between the trimmed V and J ends, which lost 1 base and 2 bases, there was a span of 9 bases. The CDR3 DNA reads as TGTGCCAGCAGTTTATTGAGGGCAGCTGGAAACACCATATATTTT. Encoded protein: CASSLLRAAGNTIYF.

The chain is built from TRBV28 and TRBJ1-2; D is ambiguous. The germline CDR1 and CDR2 sequences are MDHEN and SYDVKM. This CDR3 has 14 amino acids. V was cut by 3 bases and J by 8 bases, with 16 bases left in between. The CDR3 loop is CASSFPGEGRGYTF. The DNA of the CDR3 is TGTGCCAGCAGTTTCCCCGGGGAGGGTAGGGGCTACACCTTC.